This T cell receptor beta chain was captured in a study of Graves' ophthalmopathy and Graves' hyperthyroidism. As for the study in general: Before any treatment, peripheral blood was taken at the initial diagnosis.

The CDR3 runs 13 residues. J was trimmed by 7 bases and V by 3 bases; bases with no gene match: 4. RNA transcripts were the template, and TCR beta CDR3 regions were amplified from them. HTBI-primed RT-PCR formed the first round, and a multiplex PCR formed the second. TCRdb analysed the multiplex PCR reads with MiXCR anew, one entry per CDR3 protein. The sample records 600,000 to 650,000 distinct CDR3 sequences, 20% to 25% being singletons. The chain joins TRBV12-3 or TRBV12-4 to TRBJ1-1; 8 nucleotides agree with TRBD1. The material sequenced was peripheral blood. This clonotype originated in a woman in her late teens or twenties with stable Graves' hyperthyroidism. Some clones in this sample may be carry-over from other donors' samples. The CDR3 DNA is TGTGCCAGCAGTTTCACTGACAGGGGTGAAGCTTTCTTT. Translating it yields CASSFTDRGEAFF.